This TCR beta chain was documented in a study of cytomegalovirus exposure and HLA in healthy donors. Study observations and caveats: A subsequent analysis found that TCR clusters from the first cohort also tended to co-occur in the 120 or so validation repertoires, with roughly 95% of cluster scores above 0.

This clone was observed a few times. The antigen is unknown. With 1 base clipped from V and 4 bases from J, the junction kept 4 bases outside the gene matches. From germline, CDR1 is LGHNA and CDR2 YSLEER. The CDR3 is 15 amino acids. TCRdb's table, derived via immunoSEQ multiplex PCR, lists solely in-frame clones and lacks some. The sample yields about 260,000 clones, 90% seen once. Sequencing was carried out using PBMCs. The TCR comes from a woman under 40 in good health and CMV-seronegative. The chain is built from TRBV4-3 and TRBJ1-1, with 9 bases identical to TRBD1. The CDR3 coding sequence is TGCGCCAGCAGCCAAGCACAGGGGGCCGGCACTGAAGCTTTCTTT. Residues: CASSQAQGAGTEAFF.